This T cell receptor beta chain was captured in a study of OX40 agonist ivuxolimab in advanced cancers. About the research overall: While on treatment, patients had intravenous ivuxolimab at 0.01 to 10 mg/kg every 2 weeks. A diagnosis of hepatocellular carcinoma, melanoma, renal cell or head and neck cancer was present in dose-escalation patients. Study-level points and caveats: Doses of 0.1 to 3.0 mg/kg were accompanied by clonal expansion of CD4+ and CD8+ blood T cells by week 6.

Comment on this clone: What it binds is unknown.

The assay was immunoSEQ multiplex PCR, and TCRdb's table has in-frame clones only and misses some. This sample has about 38,000 clones, with 75% to 90% found just once. V dropped 1 base and J dropped 7 bases, with 11 bases sitting between them. This CDR3 region has 14 residues. Germline V CDR1 and CDR2: SGHAT, FQNNGV. Material: CD4+ or CD8+ T cells sorted from blood, obtained in a trial of the OX40 agonist ivuxolimab. The receptor was isolated from an adult with an advanced solid tumor such as melanoma, head and neck, liver or kidney cancer. V and J are TRBV11-2 and TRBJ2-1; D might be TRBD2 (5 bases). This chain's CDR3 is CASSLVGILNEQFF. CDR3 nucleotide sequence: TGTGCCAGCAGCTTAGTCGGGATATTGAATGAGCAGTTCTTC. Full variable domain (missing parts from reference TRBV11-2 and TRBJ2-1): EAGVAQSPRYKIIEKRQSVAFWCNPISGHATLYWYQQILGQGPKLLIQFQNNGVVDDSQLPKDRFSAERLKGVDSTLKIQPAKLEDSAVYLCASSLVGILNEQFFGPGTRLTVL.